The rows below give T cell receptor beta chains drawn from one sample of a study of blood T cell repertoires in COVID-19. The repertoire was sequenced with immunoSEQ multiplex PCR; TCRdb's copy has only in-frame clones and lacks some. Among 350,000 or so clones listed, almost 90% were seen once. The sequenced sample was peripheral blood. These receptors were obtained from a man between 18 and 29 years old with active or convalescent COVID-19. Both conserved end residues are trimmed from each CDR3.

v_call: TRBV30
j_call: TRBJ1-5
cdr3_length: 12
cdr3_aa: AWSVQGRRQPQH

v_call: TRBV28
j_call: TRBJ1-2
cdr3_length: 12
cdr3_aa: ASRDGQVAHGYT

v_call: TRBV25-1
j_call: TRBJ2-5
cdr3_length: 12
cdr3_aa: ASSDGTGQETQY

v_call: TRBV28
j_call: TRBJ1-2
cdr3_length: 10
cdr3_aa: ASKNLPYGYT

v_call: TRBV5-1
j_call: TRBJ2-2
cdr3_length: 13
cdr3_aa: ASSPSGGLTGELF

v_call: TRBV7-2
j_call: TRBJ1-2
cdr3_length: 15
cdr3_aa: ASSSQHRDNGGSGYT

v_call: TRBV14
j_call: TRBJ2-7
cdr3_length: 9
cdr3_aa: ASSQERTAY

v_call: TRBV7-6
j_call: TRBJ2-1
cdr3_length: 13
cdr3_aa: ASSFRQTIYNEQF

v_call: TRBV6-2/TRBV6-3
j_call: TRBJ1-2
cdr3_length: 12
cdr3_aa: ASSYSTAYYGYT

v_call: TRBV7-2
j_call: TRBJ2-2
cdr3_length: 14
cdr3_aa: ASSPGGPRGDGELF

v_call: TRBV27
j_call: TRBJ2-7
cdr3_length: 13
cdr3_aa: ASSPPTSGVSEQY

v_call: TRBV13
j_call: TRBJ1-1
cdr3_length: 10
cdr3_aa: ASSNRYREAF

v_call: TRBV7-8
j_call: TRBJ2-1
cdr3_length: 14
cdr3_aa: ASSLGLREKYNEQF

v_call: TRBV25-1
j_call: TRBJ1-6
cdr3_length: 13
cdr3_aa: ASRVGDRPNSPLH

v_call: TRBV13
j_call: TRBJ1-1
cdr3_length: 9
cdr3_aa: ASSPGEEAF

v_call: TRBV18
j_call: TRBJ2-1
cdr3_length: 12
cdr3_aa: ASSQGTLGGQQF

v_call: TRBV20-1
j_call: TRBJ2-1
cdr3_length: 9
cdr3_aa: SARDPSGQF